One sample yielded the 17 T cell receptor beta chains listed below, sequenced in a study of molecular identifiers for immune sequencing clone quantification. TCRdb re-analysed the PCR reads in MiXCR, keeping a single row per CDR3 protein. The table lists over 600,000 distinct CDR3 sequences, about 20% of them singletons. The sequencing sample was made of naive CD8+ T cells from blood, with Jurkat cell RNA spiked in. Sample subset: FACS-sorted CD8+CD4-CCR7+CD45RA+ naive T cells. The source of these receptors is a human donor in good health. Some libraries in this study had Jurkat cell RNA spiked in.

This clonotype was recorded a few times. The gene calls are TRBV30 and TRBJ1-5; a possible D gene is TRBD1 (5 bases). V was cut by 0 bases and J by 0 bases, with 21 bases left in between. Germline V gene data show CDR1 as GTSNPN and CDR2 as SVGIG (reference sequence). The length of the CDR3 is 19 residues. The CDR3 DNA reads as TGTGCCTGGAGTGTAGTGCCAGGGAGAGGGACTTATAGCAATCAGCCCCAGCATTTT. Translation: CAWSVVPGRGTYSNQPQHF.

This chain joins TRBV6-1 and TRBJ1-3, with D unclear. Germline V gene sequence: CDR1 MNHNS, CDR2 SASEGT. The CDR3 contains 15 residues. The V gene lost 1 base and the J gene lost 1 base, with 8 bases spanning the gap. This CDR3 is CASSEDIRSGNTIYF. CDR3 DNA: TGTGCCAGCAGTGAAGATATCCGATCTGGAAACACCATATATTTT.

This clonotype was counted only a few times. The rearrangement links TRBV4-1 to TRBJ2-2; 8 bases align to TRBD2. The J segment lost 0 bases and the V segment lost 4 bases, leaving 10 bases of the junction unmatched. This CDR3 region has 18 residues. Germline CDR1 and CDR2: MGHRA and YSYEKL. The CDR3: CASSPYGGLAANTGELFF. For the CDR3, the DNA is TGCGCCAGCAGCCCCTATGGTGGACTAGCTGCGAACACCGGGGAGCTGTTTTTT.

Ten or more counts support this clonotype. As DNA, the CDR3 is TGTGCCAGCAGTCCTAGAATGTCCCTAAAGACAGGGGAGCTGTTTTTT. Protein product: CASSPRMSLKTGELFF. The chain employs TRBV28 and TRBJ2-2; D gene ambiguous. V was pared by 5 bases and J by 8 bases, with 21 bases between. The CDR3 sequence is 16 residues long. The germline V gene encodes CDR1 MDHEN and CDR2 SYDVKM.

This clonotype was found many times. The genes are TRBV5-4 and TRBJ2-5; a weak D match, TRBD1 (6 bases). Germline values: CDR1 SGHNT, CDR2 YYREEE (reference sequence). Between the trimmed V and J ends, which lost 4 bases and 4 bases, there was a span of 20 bases. The CDR3 contains 16 residues. The chain's CDR3 is CASSNKYRESGETQYF. The CDR3 DNA follows: TGTGCCAGCAGCAACAAATACAGGGAGTCGGGAGAGACCCAGTACTTC.

In the case of this clonotype: It may be a read error: a sequence one base away is much more abundant. The rearrangement joins TRBV29-1 to TRBJ1-4; 8 bases map to TRBD1. The V gene's germline CDR1 is SQVTM and CDR2 ANQGSEA. V gave up 2 bases and J gave up 5 bases; unmatched junction bases: 7. CDR3 length: 15 amino acids. The CDR3 nucleotides are TGCAGCGTTGAAACCTTGGACAGGGAGAATGAAAAACTGTTTTTT. This translates into CSVETLDRENEKLFF.

Many counts were recorded for this clonotype. The CDR3 sequence is CASSQAPLVSYGYTF. The CDR3 DNA sequence: TGCGCCAGCAGCCAAGCCCCACTGGTGTCCTATGGCTACACCTTC. The chain joins TRBV4-3 to TRBJ1-2; D uncertain. The CDR3 loop spans 15 amino acids. Germline assignment: CDR1 LGHNA and CDR2 YSLEER. V gave up 1 base and J gave up 4 bases, with 13 bases separating them.

This clonotype was seen repeatedly, ten times or more. The gene calls are TRBV9 and TRBJ2-7; 13 positions agree with TRBD2. J lost 6 bases, V lost 4 bases, and 7 bases had no gene match. The germline gives CDR1 SGDLS, CDR2 YYNGEE. The CDR3 runs 15 residues. The CDR3 spells CASSPGRTSGSEQYF. CDR3 in DNA: TGTGCCAGCAGCCCCGGTCGGACTAGCGGGAGCGAGCAGTACTTC.

The sample holds a few counts of this clonotype. A read error is possible here, since a much larger clone lies one base away. CDR3 DNA: TGTGCCAGCAGCTTAGATAGGAATACGCAGTATTTT. It yields the protein CASSLDRNTQYF. The chain uses TRBV7-9 and TRBJ2-3; D is uncertain. The CDR3 runs 12 residues. Germline-derived CDR1 and CDR2 are SEHNR and FQNEAQ (reference sequence). V was clipped by 1 base and J by 7 bases, with 6 bases between them. Full variable domain (outside the CDR3, taken from reference TRBV7-9 and TRBJ2-3): DTGVSQNPRHKITKRGQNVTFRCDPISEHNRLYWYRQTLGQGPEFLTYFQNEAQLEKSRLLSDRFSAERPKGSFSTLEIQRTEQGDSAMYLCASSLDRNTQYFGPGTRLTVL.

There are many counts of this clonotype. The chain uses TRBV6-2 or TRBV6-3 and TRBJ2-2, with TRBD2 matching 9 bases. Trimming cost V 0 bases and J 1 base; bases outside gene matches: 6. Germline CDR1 MNHEY, CDR2 SVGEGT. The CDR3 is made up of 18 amino acids. In nucleotides, the CDR3 is TGTGCCAGCAGTTACTCGAGGCTAGCGGGGATGAACACCGGGGAGCTGTTTTTT. It translates to CASSYSRLAGMNTGELFF.

In its sample, this clonotype was seen many times. The chain has TRBV28 and TRBJ2-7, with 7 bases identical to TRBD1. From germline, CDR1 is MDHEN and CDR2 SYDVKM. The CDR3 consists of 16 residues. Trimming cost V 3 bases and J 1 base; bases outside gene matches: 9. In DNA form, the CDR3 reads TGTGCCAGCAGTTTCAGGGGGTTAAGGGTTTCCTACGAGCAGTACTTC. Protein: CASSFRGLRVSYEQYF.

This clonotype was observed many times. The chain links TRBV2 to TRBJ2-7, with 7 bases lining up with TRBD2. The CDR3 covers 14 residues. Germline trimming cut 6 bases from V and 2 bases from J; bases unmatched to any gene: 7. CDR1 is SNHLY and CDR2 is FYNNEI in the germline V gene. CDR3 DNA sequence: TGTGCCAGCAGCCGGGAAGGGAGGGCCTACGAGCAGTACTTC. It codes for CASSREGRAYEQYF.

This clonotype was counted at least ten times. The rearrangement joins TRBV4-3 to TRBJ1-1, with D perhaps TRBD1 (6 bases). Trimming removed 0 bases at V and 5 bases at J, with 19 bases between. Germline V gene lookup returns CDR1 LGHNA and CDR2 YSLEER. The CDR3 consists of 17 residues. The CDR3 nucleotides are TGCGCCAGCAGCCAAGATTACGGCACGTCAGGGGATACTGAAGCTTTCTTT. Translation gives CASSQDYGTSGDTEAFF.

The CDR3 DNA reads as TGTGCCAGCAGCGGAGACGGGACCATCTACAATGAGCAGTTCTTC. Its protein is CASSGDGTIYNEQFF. The chain couples TRBV9 to TRBJ2-1; D might be TRBD1 or TRBD2, each matching 5 bases. CDR3 length equals 15 residues. The germline gives CDR1 SGDLS, CDR2 YYNGEE. V dropped 3 bases and J dropped 3 bases, with 13 bases sitting between them.

A word on this clonotype: This may be a read error: a much more frequent sequence differs by one nucleotide. The chain carries TRBV14 and TRBJ1-2; D is unresolved. V dropped 0 bases and J dropped 5 bases, with 13 bases sitting between them. This CDR3 has 15 amino acids. Germline assignment: CDR1 SGHDN and CDR2 FVKESK. CDR3 sequence: CASSQDGRPVYGYTF. For the CDR3, the DNA is TGTGCCAGCAGCCAAGACGGGAGGCCGGTATATGGCTACACCTTC.

Of note for this clonotype: A much larger clone differs by one base, so this may be a read error. The chain employs TRBV28 and TRBJ1-1; the D is unclear. CDR1 and CDR2 (germline): MDHEN, SYDVKM. The CDR3 loop spans 13 amino acids. The CDR3 sequence is CASSFRKNTEVFF. Here the CDR3 DNA reads TGTGCCAGCAGTTTTCGCAAGAACACTGAAGTTTTCTTT.

To note about this clonotype: A much larger clone is a single base away; this may be a read error. This chain connects TRBV6-6 to TRBJ1-5; 12 bases fit TRBD1. The CDR3 extends over 19 amino acids. Germline assignment: CDR1 MNHNY and CDR2 SVGAGI (reference sequence). The CDR3 DNA reads TGTGCCAGCAGTCCACGGGACAGGGGGCACACCACGGGCAATCAGCCCCGGCATTTT. Amino acid sequence: CASSPRDRGHTTGNQPRHF.